These 21 T cell receptor beta chains were sequenced from one sample in a study of cytomegalovirus exposure and HLA in healthy donors. PCR primers comprised 60 Vbeta and 13 Jbeta primers. Sequencing used immunoSEQ multiplex PCR; TCRdb keeps in-frame clones, though not all of them. The sample has 150,000 to 200,000 clones, about three quarters seen once. The sequencing sample was made of PBMCs. The origin of the receptors is a female donor in good health and CMV-seronegative.

This clone came up once. The rearrangement joins TRBV5-4 to TRBJ2-7; 7 positions match TRBD1. Trimming removed 0 bases from V and 3 bases from J; junction bases left unmatched: 6. Germline loops: CDR1 SGHNT, CDR2 YYREEE (reference sequence). This CDR3 region has 15 residues. This chain's CDR3 is CASSLDKGQFYEQYF. For the CDR3, the DNA is TGTGCCAGCAGCTTGGATAAGGGACAGTTCTACGAGCAGTACTTC.

This clone was seen once. DNA for the CDR3: TGTGCCAGCAGCGTATTCCAAGAGGAGACCCAGTACTTC. It yields the protein CASSVFQEETQYF. This chain links TRBV9 with TRBJ2-5; D ambiguous. The V gene's germline CDR1 is SGDLS and CDR2 YYNGEE. Trimming shortened V by 1 base and J by 5 bases, and 9 bases separated the two germline ends. This CDR3 comprises 13 residues.

The chain joins TRBV15 to TRBJ2-7, with 10 nucleotides matching TRBD2. CDR1 is LNHNV and CDR2 is YYDKDF in the germline V gene (reference sequence). The CDR3 runs to 14 residues. With V trimmed by 0 bases and J by 5 bases, 1 base remained unmatched. For the CDR3, the DNA is TGTGCCACCAGCAGAGAAACTAGCGGGGACGAGCAGTACTTC. This sequence encodes CATSRETSGDEQYF.

This clone has a single count. This rearrangement joins TRBV29-1 to TRBJ2-3; TRBD1 agrees at 9 bases. V dropped 1 base and J dropped 4; count of bases not matched to a gene: 9. Germline values: CDR1 SQVTM, CDR2 ANQGSEA. The CDR3 is made up of 16 amino acids. The CDR3 here is CSVEGPPGQGPDTQYF. The CDR3 DNA follows: TGCAGCGTTGAAGGCCCCCCGGGACAGGGCCCAGATACGCAGTATTTT.

The chain couples TRBV28 to TRBJ2-7, with 10 nucleotides matching TRBD2. Germline V gene sequence: CDR1 MDHEN, CDR2 SYDVKM. The CDR3 runs 14 residues. The trim removed 8 bases at V and 2 bases at J, leaving 6 bases unmatched. The DNA for the CDR3 is TGTGCCAGCTCGGGACTAGCGCTTACCTACGAGCAGTACTTC. Encoded protein: CASSGLALTYEQYF. The full variable domain, its missing parts supplied by reference TRBV28 and TRBJ2-7, is DVKVTQSSRYLVKRTGEKVFLECVQDMDHENMFWYRQDPGLGLRLIYFSYDVKMKEKGDIPEGYSVSREKKERFSLILESASTNQTSMYLCASSGLALTYEQYFGPGTRLTVT.

V gene TRBV5-1 combines with J gene TRBJ2-7, with 7 bases fitting TRBD1. The CDR3 runs to 14 residues. V was pared by 5 bases and J by 1 base, with 6 bases of the junction left unmatched. Germline V gene sequence: CDR1 SGHRS, CDR2 YFSETQ. The CDR3 DNA follows: TGCGCCAGCAGATCCCCGGGACAGTCCTACGAGCAGTACTTC. Its protein product is CASRSPGQSYEQYF.

The chain couples TRBV9 to TRBJ2-1; possibly TRBD2 for D (6 bases). The V end was cut by 4 bases, the J end by 9 bases, with 20 bases between. The germline V gene encodes CDR1 SGDLS and CDR2 YYNGEE. The CDR3 contains 15 residues. CDR3 region: CASSISSESRREQFF. CDR3 sequence (DNA): TGTGCCAGCAGCATCTCTAGCGAGTCGAGGCGTGAGCAGTTCTTC. Supplemented by reference TRBV9 and TRBJ2-1, the full variable domain reads DSGVTQTPKHLITATGQRVTLRCSPRSGDLSVYWYQQSLDQGLQFLIQYYNGEERAKGNILERFSAQQFPDLHSELNLSSLELGDSALYFCASSISSESRREQFFGPGTRLTVL.

The rearrangement joins TRBV4-3 to TRBJ2-7; 7 nucleotides line up with TRBD2. Germline V gene lookup returns CDR1 LGHNA and CDR2 YSLEER. V lost 5 bases, J lost 4 bases, and 8 bases stayed unmatched. The CDR3 is 14 amino acids. CDR3 in amino acids: CASSLGRGPYEQYF. CDR3 coding DNA: TGCGCCAGCAGCTTGGGGAGGGGACCATACGAGCAGTACTTC.

The gene calls are TRBV14 and TRBJ2-7; possible D gene TRBD1, 6 bases. This CDR3 contains 14 residues. Between the trimmed V and J ends, which lost 5 bases and 1 base, there was a span of 12 bases. Per germline, CDR1 SGHDN and CDR2 FVKESK. The CDR3 DNA reads as TGTGCCAGCAGCTACGGGACACCTTCCTACGAGCAGTACTTC. It translates to CASSYGTPSYEQYF.

The chain recombines TRBV12-5 with TRBJ1-5, with TRBD1 as a possible D gene (5 bases). This CDR3 region has 15 residues. CDR1 and CDR2 from the germline V gene are LGHNT and FRNRAP. V dropped 4 bases and J dropped 3 bases, with 13 bases sitting between them. In DNA form, the CDR3 reads TGTGCTAGTGGTTCGGCGCGGGGGATCAATCAGCCCCAGCATTTT. Protein product: CASGSARGINQPQHF.

The V call is TRBV19, the J call TRBJ1-3; D gene ambiguous. The CDR3 spans 14 residues. V gave up 3 bases and J gave up 0 bases, with 6 bases separating them. The germline V gene has CDR1 LNHDA and CDR2 SQIVND (reference sequence). CDR3 sequence (DNA): TGTGCCAGTAGTATCCCCGGCTCTGGAAACACCATATATTTT. Translated: CASSIPGSGNTIYF.

The table lists this clone with a few counts. The rearrangement uses TRBV5-6 and TRBJ2-7, with 7 bases lining up with TRBD2. The CDR3 runs to 14 residues. Germline CDR1 is SGHDT and CDR2 is YYEEEE. J gave up 3 bases and V 4 bases, and 7 bases lay outside the gene matches. The CDR3 DNA reads as TGTGCCAGCAGCCGAGGACTAGAAGGCTACGAGCAGTACTTC. This sequence encodes CASSRGLEGYEQYF.

This chain joins TRBV5-1 and TRBJ1-6; TRBD1 agrees at 8 bases. The junction had 7 bases not matched to a gene; V was cut back by 4 bases and J by 1 base. In germline, CDR1 is SGHRS, CDR2 YFSETQ. This CDR3 contains 17 residues. The CDR3 spells CASSPDRDSSYNSPLHF. In nucleotides, the CDR3 is TGCGCCAGCAGCCCGGACAGGGACTCGTCCTATAATTCACCCCTCCACTTT.

The chain links TRBV30 to TRBJ2-1, with 14 nucleotides matching TRBD2. The J segment lost 7 bases and the V segment lost 4 bases, leaving 6 bases of the junction unmatched. In germline, CDR1 is GTSNPN, CDR2 SVGIG (reference sequence). CDR3 size: 15 residues. Written as DNA, the CDR3 is TGTGCCTGGAATCGACTAGCGGGAGGGAATAATGAGCAGTTCTTC. Its protein product is CAWNRLAGGNNEQFF.

The rearrangement uses TRBV4-3 and TRBJ1-2; TRBD1 aligns across 7 bases. The trim removed 1 base at V and 4 bases at J, leaving 3 bases unmatched. The CDR3 loop spans 14 amino acids. The V gene's germline CDR1 is LGHNA and CDR2 YSLEER. CDR3 in amino acids: CASSQGTGAYGYTF. The CDR3 DNA is TGCGCCAGCAGCCAAGGGACAGGAGCCTATGGCTACACCTTC.

This sequence joins TRBV7-9 and TRBJ1-5; D is undetermined. This CDR3 spans 16 amino acids. Germline V gene lookup returns CDR1 SEHNR and CDR2 FQNEAQ (reference sequence). V was pared by 4 bases and J by 0 bases, with 13 bases between. The CDR3, as DNA: TGTGCCAGCAGCTCCGGACGGGAATATAGCAATCAGCCCCAGCATTTT. Encoded protein: CASSSGREYSNQPQHF.

The CDR3 DNA is TGCGCCAGCAGCCAAGATTTGAGATGGGGAGATGTGTGGACCCAGTACTTC. Residues: CASSQDLRWGDVWTQYF. The rearrangement joins TRBV4-1 to TRBJ2-5, with a tentative D call TRBD2 (5 bases). The CDR3 covers 17 residues. Trimming shortened V by 0 bases and J by 7 bases, and 21 bases separated the two germline ends. CDR1 and CDR2 from the germline V gene are MGHRA and YSYEKL.

The chain recombines TRBV14 with TRBJ1-4; no definite D call. This CDR3 has 14 residues. Per the germline V gene, CDR1 is SGHDN and CDR2 is FVKESK. Trimming stripped 5 bases from V and 0 bases from J, with 7 bases between. CDR3: CASSSIATNEKLFF. CDR3 DNA sequence: TGTGCCAGCAGCTCCATAGCAACTAATGAAAAACTGTTTTTT.

V gene TRBV28 combines with J gene TRBJ2-3, with D possibly matching TRBD2 (5 bases). Per the germline V gene, CDR1 is MDHEN and CDR2 is SYDVKM. This CDR3 contains 15 residues. V shed 2 bases and J shed 0 bases, with 9 bases lying between them. The CDR3 nucleotides read TGTGCCAGCAGTTTACGGGGTAGGAGCACAGATACGCAGTATTTT. It yields the protein CASSLRGRSTDTQYF. Complete variable domain (other parts from reference TRBV28 and TRBJ2-3): DVKVTQSSRYLVKRTGEKVFLECVQDMDHENMFWYRQDPGLGLRLIYFSYDVKMKEKGDIPEGYSVSREKKERFSLILESASTNQTSMYLCASSLRGRSTDTQYFGPGTRLTVL.

This chain connects TRBV5-8 to TRBJ2-2; TRBD2 agrees at 11 bases. Germline V gene sequence: CDR1 SGHTS, CDR2 YDEGEE. This CDR3 is 15 amino acids long. V shed 1 base and J 6 bases; nucleotides not matched to a gene: 2. CDR3 sequence (DNA): TGTGCCAGCAGCTTGAAGGGACTAGCGGCCGGGGAGCTGTTTTTT. Its translation is CASSLKGLAAGELFF.

CDR3 region: CASSFALGLAGGQKLTDTQYF. CDR3 bases: TGTGCCAGCAGCTTCGCGTTGGGACTAGCGGGAGGTCAGAAACTCACAGATACGCAGTATTTT. The V gene is TRBV7-8, the J gene TRBJ2-3; 15 nucleotides agree with TRBD2. V was pared by 3 bases and J by 2 bases, with 15 bases of the junction left unmatched. Germline assignment: CDR1 SGHVS and CDR2 FQNEAQ. The CDR3 covers 21 residues.